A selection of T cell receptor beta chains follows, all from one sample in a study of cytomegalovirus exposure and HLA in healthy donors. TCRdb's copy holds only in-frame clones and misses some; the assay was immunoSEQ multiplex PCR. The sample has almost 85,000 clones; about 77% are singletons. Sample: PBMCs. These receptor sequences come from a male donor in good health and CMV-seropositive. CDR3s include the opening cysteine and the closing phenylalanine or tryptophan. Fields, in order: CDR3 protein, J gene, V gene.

CASSPRTGGTDTQYF | TRBJ2-3 | TRBV27
CASSQGHGKETQYF | TRBJ2-5 | TRBV14
CASRPGLVPYEQYF | TRBJ2-7 | TRBV27
CASSGKSILQPQHF | TRBJ1-5 | TRBV2
CASRLFYPTITARDLNTGELFF | TRBJ2-2 | TRBV12-2
CATSKRYGDEQFF | TRBJ2-1 | TRBV15
CASSPRDRGSRTDTQYF | TRBJ2-3 | TRBV18
CASSSLAGGPEQYF | TRBJ2-7 | TRBV27
CASNRVPREKLFF | TRBJ1-4 | TRBV2
CAISDLSQGAGGYTF | TRBJ1-2 | TRBV10-3
CASRVTGNYGYTF | TRBJ1-2 | TRBV6-1
CASSLEGAGNQPQHF | TRBJ1-5 | TRBV7-9
CASSRLFTDTQYF | TRBJ2-3 | TRBV6-5
CSVGKTSGRDEQFF | TRBJ2-1 | TRBV29-1
CASSQGHRTIYF | TRBJ1-3 | TRBV14
CSVGFPGTGGYGYTF | TRBJ1-2 | TRBV29-1
CASSNLARDTGELFF | TRBJ2-2 | TRBV6-5
CASSPRGRGSYEQYF | TRBJ2-7 | TRBV28
CASSLSFLSSGGENEQFF | TRBJ2-1 | TRBV27
CATSRDSGLAGSDEQFF | TRBJ2-1 | TRBV15
CASNEGAGGYGYTF | TRBJ1-2 | TRBV5-1
CASSPQMNTEAFF | TRBJ1-1 | TRBV19
CASSPRLAGWNEQFF | TRBJ2-1 | TRBV6-1
CASSLLQGGEKLFF | TRBJ1-4 | TRBV27
CASSDSSYEQYF | TRBJ2-7 | TRBV6-6
CASSQGGLEVGEQFF | TRBJ2-1 | TRBV4-2
CVSSELGTGGANYGYTF | TRBJ1-2 | TRBV25-1
CASSVGLQGSSYGYTF | TRBJ1-2 | TRBV9
CASSLDGGGNQPQHF | TRBJ1-5 | TRBV11-2
CASGIPWTSGNTGELFF | TRBJ2-2 | TRBV28
CASSPVTSGNTIYF | TRBJ1-3 | TRBV9
CASSIGTGRAQPQHF | TRBJ1-5 | TRBV9
CASMRLGDTQYF | TRBJ2-3 | TRBV25-1
CASSLDSGDRGTYEQYF | TRBJ2-7 | TRBV28
CASSGGTSGRYEQYF | TRBJ2-7 | TRBV25-1
CASASLSSYNEQFF | TRBJ2-1 | TRBV27
CASSIRGIDYGYTF | TRBJ1-2 | TRBV2
CASSGGWSSYNEQFF | TRBJ2-1 | TRBV27
CASSEPKQGDTEAFF | TRBJ1-1 | TRBV25-1
CVSSSLLAGGSYNEQFF | TRBJ2-1 | TRBV5-1
CASSWSQKLNTEAFF | TRBJ1-1 | TRBV28
CASSPKTGGLGGYTF | TRBJ1-2 | TRBV4-3
CASSLTSGYTGELFF | TRBJ2-2 | TRBV7-9
CASSYDSGNPSYEQYF | TRBJ2-7 | TRBV6-5
CASSSQDRAYNEQFF | TRBJ2-1 | TRBV27